Presented here are 12 T cell receptor beta chains from one specimen sequenced in a study of molecular identifiers for immune sequencing clone quantification (dated by TCRdb to the late 2010s). To prepare the library, PCR was applied. For sequencing, an Illumina MiSeq was employed. TCRdb reprocessed the public reads (quality trimming at Q25 with fastp, clone calling with MiXCR) and kept in-frame beta chains. Rows with a matching CDR3 protein are joined into one entry that keeps the most common DNA and genes. The sample has about 40,000 distinct CDR3 sequences on record, around a sixth of them singletons. 6.5% to 9% of the sample is held by the ten biggest clonotypes. What was sequenced was naive CD8+ T cells from blood, with Jurkat cell RNA spiked in. The cell subset or site label of this sample denotes: FACS-sorted CD8+CD4-CCR7+CD45RA+ naive T cells. The source of these receptors is a human donor in good health. Some libraries in this study had Jurkat cell RNA spiked in.

The table lists this clonotype with a few counts. This chain joins TRBV11-3 and TRBJ2-2; D gene ambiguous. V was pared by 5 bases and J by 1 base, with 5 bases between. Germline loops: CDR1 SGHNT, CDR2 YENEEA. The CDR3 loop spans 13 amino acids. The CDR3 reads CASSPRNTGELFF. DNA for the CDR3: TGTGCCAGCAGCCCCCGGAACACCGGGGAGCTGTTTTTT.

This clonotype appeared many times. The chain couples TRBV6-5 to TRBJ2-1, with unresolved D. This CDR3 is 11 amino acids long. The germline CDR1 and CDR2 sequences are MNHEY and SVGAGI. V dropped 6 bases and J dropped 11 bases, with 11 bases sitting between them. The CDR3 protein is CASSSPLKQFF. In DNA, the CDR3 is TGTGCCAGCAGCTCTCCTTTGAAGCAGTTCTTC.

In its sample, this clonotype was seen many times. The V gene is TRBV7-9, the J gene TRBJ1-2; TRBD1 matches at 7 bases. Trimming took 0 bases from V and 8 from J; bases not matched to a gene: 12. The germline gives CDR1 SEHNR, CDR2 FQNEAQ (reference sequence). The CDR3 consists of 16 residues. CDR3 bases: TGTGCCAGCAGCTTAGCGCTGTTAGGGGGCGTCGAGGGCTACACCTTC. It codes for CASSLALLGGVEGYTF.

The J gene is TRBJ2-5, the V gene TRBV18; maybe TRBD1 (7 bases). The CDR3 is 13 residues long. The germline CDR1 and CDR2 sequences are KGHSH and LQKENI. The V and J ends lost 5 bases and 4 bases respectively, with 11 bases between them. The CDR3 spells CASSGGGTETQYF. For the CDR3, the DNA is TGTGCCAGCTCAGGAGGGGGCACAGAGACCCAGTACTTC.

This clonotype was observed many times. The V gene is TRBV4-1, the J gene TRBJ2-7; no reliable D call. V lost 3 bases and J 6 bases, leaving 9 bases between the germline ends. CDR3 length equals 12 residues. CDR1 and CDR2 from the germline V gene are MGHRA and YSYEKL. The CDR3 sequence: CASSHLKSEQYF. CDR3 DNA sequence: TGCGCCAGCAGCCACTTAAAGAGCGAGCAGTACTTC.

This clonotype was counted many times. The V gene is TRBV6-5, the J gene TRBJ1-2; 7 bases align to TRBD1. Per germline, CDR1 MNHEY and CDR2 SVGAGI. The CDR3 contains 13 residues. With 8 bases clipped from V and 8 bases from J, the junction kept 11 bases outside the gene matches. The CDR3 DNA follows: TGTGCCAGCGGCCAGGGGGAGTGGAAGGGCTACACCTTC. Translating gives CASGQGEWKGYTF.

In its sample, this clonotype was seen many times. This chain uses TRBV4-3 with TRBJ2-1; 7 bases are a match to TRBD2. V gave up 0 bases and J gave up 8 bases; unmatched junction bases: 13. Germline CDR1 and CDR2: LGHNA and YSLEER. The length of the CDR3 is 17 residues. CDR3 sequence reads: CASSQDRGVPPTYEQFF. CDR3 nucleotide sequence: TGCGCCAGCAGCCAAGATCGGGGGGTACCCCCCACATATGAGCAGTTCTTC.

This clonotype was counted many times. This chain links TRBV10-2 with TRBJ2-7; TRBD2 is a possible D gene (5 bases). With 8 bases removed from V and 5 bases from J, the gap between germline ends came to 10 bases. The CDR3 sequence is 11 residues long. Germline lookup yields CDR1 WSHSY and CDR2 SAAADI. For the CDR3, the DNA is TGCGCCAGCGGGGAGTGGCACGAGCAGTACTTC. This translates into CASGEWHEQYF.

This clonotype was observed at least ten times. V usage is TRBV2 and J usage is TRBJ2-3; D unresolved. V was cut by 1 base and J by 0 bases, with 8 bases left in between. The CDR3 runs to 15 residues. Germline CDR1 is SNHLY and CDR2 is FYNNEI. The CDR3 spells CASSEDGRSTDTQYF. The DNA of the CDR3 is TGTGCCAGCAGTGAAGACGGTAGAAGCACAGATACGCAGTATTTT.

The sample holds many counts of this clonotype. V is TRBV10-3 and J is TRBJ1-2; no definite D call. V lost 6 bases to trimming and J lost 2 bases, with 19 bases between them. CDR3 size: 16 residues. Looked up from germline, CDR1 is ENHRY and CDR2 is SYGVKD. CDR3 region: CAIRAPIGSSNYGYTF. Written as DNA, the CDR3 is TGTGCCATCAGGGCCCCCATTGGCTCTTCCAACTATGGCTACACCTTC.

Ten or more counts support this clonotype. The chain has TRBV7-9 and TRBJ2-7; the D is unclear. The CDR3 totals 15 residues. V lost 7 bases, J lost 1 base, and 17 bases lay in between. CDR1 and CDR2 from the germline V gene are SEHNR and FQNEAQ (reference sequence). This chain's CDR3 is CASNREVGLSYEQYF. Here the CDR3 DNA reads TGTGCCAGCAATCGCGAGGTGGGCCTATCCTACGAGCAGTACTTC.

This clonotype was recorded at least ten times. The V and J genes are TRBV12-3 or TRBV12-4 and TRBJ1-2; 7 bases fit TRBD1. Trimming took 9 bases from V and 4 from J; bases not matched to a gene: 5. This CDR3 comprises 12 residues. The CDR3 DNA reads as TGTGCCAGTGACAGGGCGGGCTATGGCTACACCTTC. This encodes CASDRAGYGYTF.